Listed here are 30 T cell receptor beta chains from one sample, sequenced in a study of beta chain features in type 1 diabetes. The whole isolated RNA underwent reverse transcription, so sequencing captured expressed TCRB transcripts. Sequencing used immunoSEQ multiplex PCR; TCRdb keeps in-frame clones, though not all of them. The profile shows about half a million clones, over 25% of them singletons. The sequencing input was naive CD4+ T cells from blood. All receptors come from a man between 18 and 29 years old in good health.

This sequence joins TRBV18 and TRBJ1-1, with TRBD1 as a possible D gene (5 bases). V was trimmed by 3 bases and J by 4 bases, leaving 9 bases between them. The CDR3 is made up of 13 amino acids. The germline V gene encodes CDR1 KGHSH and CDR2 LQKENI. CDR3 region: CASSPPGPTEAFF. In nucleotides, the CDR3 is TGTGCCAGCTCACCCCCGGGGCCCACTGAAGCTTTCTTT.

This chain uses TRBV5-6 with TRBJ2-5; 11 bases line up with TRBD2. The CDR3 extends over 16 amino acids. The germline gives CDR1 SGHDT, CDR2 YYEEEE. Losses at the gene ends were 1 base for V and 7 bases for J; bases not matched to a gene: 9. CDR3 region: CASSLSSGRALGTQYF. For the CDR3, the DNA is TGTGCCAGCAGCTTGAGTAGCGGGAGGGCCCTAGGGACCCAGTACTTC.

This clone was seen just once. Other nucleotide sequences in the sample specify the same CDR3. CDR3 coding DNA: TGTGCCAGCAGCTTAGGGGCGGGGGCCAAAAACATTCAGTACTTC. Its protein is CASSLGAGAKNIQYF. V gene TRBV7-9 combines with J gene TRBJ2-4; TRBD2 might be the D (6 bases). The germline V gene encodes CDR1 SEHNR and CDR2 FQNEAQ (reference sequence). CDR3 size: 15 residues. Trimming cost V 1 base and J 1 base, with 8 bases left between them.

The V call is TRBV4-3, the J call TRBJ2-1; 11 bases agree with TRBD2. The CDR3 contains 15 residues. The germline CDR1 and CDR2 sequences are LGHNA and YSLEER. V lost 2 bases and J lost 12; bases outside the gene matches: 9. CDR3 in amino acids: CASSQRLAGPLAQFF. The DNA of the CDR3 is TGCGCCAGCAGCCAACGACTAGCGGGACCCCTGGCGCAGTTCTTC.

This clone has a handful of counts. The chain is built from TRBV6-1 and TRBJ2-3; D is possibly TRBD1 (5 bases). Deletions cut 7 bases from V and 0 bases from J, with 11 bases between. CDR3 length: 14 amino acids. Per the germline V gene, CDR1 is MNHNS and CDR2 is SASEGT. For the CDR3, the DNA is TGTGCCAGCATCGTAGGGGCTAGCACAGATACGCAGTATTTT. Its protein is CASIVGASTDTQYF.

The chain combines TRBV10-3 with TRBJ2-7; TRBD2 agrees at 8 bases. This CDR3 has 12 amino acids. In germline, CDR1 is ENHRY, CDR2 SYGVKD. V gave up 10 bases and J gave up 3 bases; unmatched junction bases: 5. The CDR3: CATQREHYEQYF. The CDR3 bases are TGTGCCACCCAGCGGGAGCACTACGAGCAGTACTTC.

This clone was counted only a few times. CDR3 nucleotides: TGTGCCAGCTCACCTGGTCTAGCGGGAACCTACAATGAGCAGTTCTTC. It codes for CASSPGLAGTYNEQFF. This chain uses TRBV18 with TRBJ2-1; TRBD2 matches at 9 bases. Per germline, CDR1 KGHSH and CDR2 LQKENI. This CDR3 has 16 residues. V gave up 3 bases and J gave up 2 bases; unmatched junction bases: 5.

This clone was detected only a few times. The chain has TRBV30 and TRBJ2-1, with 11 positions matching TRBD2. CDR3 length equals 14 residues. Germline CDR1 is GTSNPN and CDR2 is SVGIG (reference sequence). Losses at the gene ends were 7 bases for V and 9 bases for J; bases not matched to a gene: 11. The CDR3 sequence: CASKRLAGMFEQFF. The CDR3 DNA reads as TGTGCCTCCAAACGACTAGCGGGGATGTTTGAGCAGTTCTTC.

This chain joins TRBV11-2 and TRBJ2-3, with 9 bases fitting TRBD1. Germline trimming cut 5 bases from V and 7 bases from J; bases unmatched to any gene: 10. The V gene's germline CDR1 is SGHAT and CDR2 FQNNGV. The CDR3 runs 15 residues. Here the CDR3 reads CASSHPGQGGNTQYF. CDR3 nucleotide sequence: TGTGCCAGCAGCCACCCGGGACAGGGAGGGAATACGCAGTATTTT.

This clone was detected only a few times. V usage is TRBV30 and J usage is TRBJ1-4, with D maybe TRBD1 (5 bases). Germline V gives CDR1 GTSNPN, CDR2 SVGIG (reference sequence). Trimming removed 0 bases at V and 6 bases at J, with 11 bases between. The CDR3 is 14 amino acids. The CDR3 region is CAWSVPGTDEKLFF. The CDR3 DNA is TGTGCCTGGAGTGTACCAGGGACGGATGAAAAACTGTTTTTT.

This clone was observed a single time. The chain has TRBV29-1 and TRBJ2-3; 12 bases map to TRBD2. V shed 7 bases, J shed 0 bases, and the junction held 8 bases outside the gene matches. The CDR3 is 16 residues long. Germline V gene lookup returns CDR1 SQVTM and CDR2 ANQGSEA. The CDR3 sequence: CSGAGLAGTSTDTQYF. Written as DNA, the CDR3 is TGCAGCGGGGCCGGACTAGCGGGGACTAGCACAGATACGCAGTATTTT.

V and J are TRBV2 and TRBJ1-2; D is undetermined. The V end lost 6 bases, the J end lost 0 bases, and 8 bases lay between the germline ends. Germline CDR1 is SNHLY and CDR2 is FYNNEI. This CDR3 has 13 amino acids. Here the CDR3 DNA reads TGTGCCAGCAGCTACAGCTCTAACTATGGCTACACCTTC. This encodes CASSYSSNYGYTF.

The chain uses TRBV7-2 and TRBJ2-5, with D tentatively TRBD2 (5 bases). The CDR3 length is 11 residues. V shed 5 bases and J shed 13 bases, with 14 bases lying between them. Germline V gives CDR1 SGHTA, CDR2 FQGNSA. DNA of the CDR3: TGTGCCAGCAGCCTGACCGGGATCGGGTACTTC. This gives the protein CASSLTGIGYF. The full variable domain, its missing parts supplied by reference TRBV7-2 and TRBJ2-5, is GAGVSQSPSNKVTEKGKDVELRCDPISGHTALYWYRQSLGQGLEFLIYFQGNSAPDKSGLPSDRFSAERTGGSVSTLTIQRTQQEDSAVYLCASSLTGIGYFGPGTRLLVL.

The chain has TRBV7-2 and TRBJ2-3; D gene ambiguous. The V end lost 0 bases, the J end lost 6 bases, and 7 bases lay between the germline ends. The CDR3 totals 13 residues. Per germline, CDR1 SGHTA and CDR2 FQGNSA. CDR3 amino acids: CASSLALGDTQYF. Written as DNA, the CDR3 is TGTGCCAGCAGCTTAGCGCTGGGCGATACGCAGTATTTT.

This clone turned up a few times. The genes are TRBV29-1 and TRBJ2-1; a weak D match, TRBD1 (7 bases). CDR3 length: 14 residues. Trimming removed 3 bases from V and 7 bases from J, with 16 bases in between. Germline CDR1 reads SQVTM; CDR2 reads ANQGSEA. Here the CDR3 reads CSVEPRGDINEQFF. CDR3 nucleotides: TGCAGCGTTGAGCCCAGGGGGGATATTAATGAGCAGTTCTTC.

This clone has a single count. V is TRBV6-1 and J is TRBJ1-1; no definite D call. There are 12 residues in the CDR3. The ends were cut back, 7 bases at V and 4 bases at J, with 10 bases in the middle. The germline gives CDR1 MNHNS, CDR2 SASEGT. The CDR3 loop reads CASTLAGTEAFF. The DNA of the CDR3 is TGTGCCAGCACCCTTGCCGGCACTGAAGCTTTCTTT.

The genes are TRBV4-2 and TRBJ2-3, with 9 bases that match TRBD2. The CDR3 contains 17 residues. CDR1 and CDR2 from the germline V gene are LGHNA and YNFKEQ. V lost 6 bases and J lost 1; bases outside the gene matches: 11. The CDR3 nucleotides read TGTGCCAGCAGTCAAATCCAATTAGCGGGAGGCACAGATACGCAGTATTTT. It encodes CASSQIQLAGGTDTQYF.

V is TRBV5-1 and J is TRBJ2-1; 13 positions match TRBD2. Trimming cost V 0 bases and J 15 bases; bases outside gene matches: 3. The V gene's germline CDR1 is SGHRS and CDR2 YFSETQ. This CDR3 spans 13 amino acids. CDR3 loop: CASSLELAGGSFF. CDR3 in DNA: TGCGCCAGCAGCTTGGAACTAGCGGGAGGGTCGTTCTTC.

This chain links TRBV6-5 with TRBJ2-1; TRBD2 agrees at 8 bases. V lost 6 bases to trimming and J lost 4 bases; unmatched junction nucleotides: 5. The CDR3 runs to 14 residues. The V gene's germline CDR1 is MNHEY and CDR2 SVGAGI. The CDR3: CASSKRESYNEQFF. CDR3 DNA: TGTGCCAGCAGCAAGCGGGAGTCGTACAATGAGCAGTTCTTC.

Only a few counts were recorded for this clone. This sequence joins TRBV4-1 and TRBJ2-3; TRBD1 might be the D (5 bases). V was shortened by 2 bases and J by 2 bases, with 14 bases between the two germline ends. The CDR3 covers 16 residues. Germline V gene lookup returns CDR1 MGHRA and CDR2 YSYEKL. The CDR3 is CASSQPRQLNTDTQYF. CDR3 DNA sequence: TGCGCCAGCAGCCAACCTCGACAGCTTAACACAGATACGCAGTATTTT.

The V call is TRBV30, the J call TRBJ1-1; 9 positions match TRBD1. Germline assignment: CDR1 GTSNPN and CDR2 SVGIG (reference sequence). The CDR3 is made up of 13 amino acids. The J segment lost 5 bases and the V segment lost 5 bases, leaving 6 bases of the junction unmatched. The CDR3 loop is CAWGGQGRTEAFF. CDR3 nucleotides: TGTGCCTGGGGAGGACAGGGGCGAACTGAAGCTTTCTTT.

This clone occurred a few times. The chain employs TRBV11-2 and TRBJ2-5, with TRBD2 identical over 12 bases. CDR3 length: 16 residues. The V and J ends lost 5 bases and 5 bases, in that order; junction bases with no gene match: 9. Germline lookup yields CDR1 SGHAT and CDR2 FQNNGV. The CDR3 here is CASSPRLAGDLETQYF. DNA of the CDR3: TGTGCCAGCAGCCCCCGACTAGCGGGAGATCTGGAGACCCAGTACTTC.

The J gene is TRBJ2-5, the V gene TRBV5-1; D is unresolved. Deletions cut 0 bases from V and 4 bases from J, with 10 bases between. The CDR3 contains 14 residues. Germline assignment: CDR1 SGHRS and CDR2 YFSETQ. As DNA, the CDR3 is TGCGCCAGCAGCTTGGCCCAATCCTCAGAGACCCAGTACTTC. Translating it yields CASSLAQSSETQYF.

The sample holds a few counts of this clone. V and J are TRBV29-1 and TRBJ2-5, with a tentative D call TRBD1 (6 bases). V lost 7 bases and J 1 base, leaving 19 bases between the germline ends. The CDR3 totals 15 residues. Germline CDR1 SQVTM, CDR2 ANQGSEA. CDR3 sequence: CSGNRDPLGQETQYF. The DNA for the CDR3 is TGCAGCGGGAACAGGGACCCGTTGGGCCAAGAGACCCAGTACTTC. Using reference TRBV29-1 and TRBJ2-5 for the parts outside the CDR3, the full variable domain is SAVISQKPSRDICQRGTSLTIQCQVDSQVTMMFWYRQQPGQSLTLIATANQGSEATYESGFVIDKFPISRPNLTFSTLTVSNMSPEDSSIYLCSGNRDPLGQETQYFGPGTRLLVL.

V usage is TRBV5-1 and J usage is TRBJ2-2, with 10 bases identical to TRBD2. The CDR3 runs 19 residues. Germline V gene lookup returns CDR1 SGHRS and CDR2 YFSETQ. V shed 0 bases and J 4 bases; nucleotides not matched to a gene: 12. The CDR3 protein is CASSLAGLAGAFGTGELFF. The DNA of the CDR3 is TGCGCCAGCAGCTTGGCGGGGCTAGCGGGAGCCTTCGGCACCGGGGAGCTGTTTTTT.

This chain uses TRBV14 with TRBJ2-5; possible D gene TRBD2, 6 bases. Trimming stripped 1 base from V and 7 bases from J, with 19 bases between. CDR3 length equals 16 residues. Germline CDR1 SGHDN, CDR2 FVKESK. The CDR3 loop reads CASSQGGTGDRGTQYF. The CDR3 DNA sequence: TGTGCCAGCAGCCAAGGCGGGACGGGAGATCGAGGGACCCAGTACTTC.

This clone was counted a few times. The V and J genes are TRBV6-5 and TRBJ1-1, with D perhaps TRBD1 (6 bases). Germline CDR1 is MNHEY and CDR2 is SVGAGI. V lost 6 bases, J lost 0 bases, and 8 bases lay in between. CDR3 size: 13 residues. In DNA form, the CDR3 reads TGTGCCAGCAGCCGGACAGTGAACACTGAAGCTTTCTTT. Amino acid sequence: CASSRTVNTEAFF.

In its sample, this clone was seen a few times. The V call is TRBV6-5, the J call TRBJ1-1; no clear D. CDR3 size: 13 residues. Germline V gene sequence: CDR1 MNHEY, CDR2 SVGAGI. The V end was cut by 3 bases, the J end by 7 bases, with 12 bases between. The CDR3 is CASSYTWWGEAFF. Here the CDR3 DNA reads TGTGCCAGCAGTTATACTTGGTGGGGTGAAGCTTTCTTT.

V usage is TRBV5-1 and J usage is TRBJ1-5; D remains ambiguous. From germline, CDR1 is SGHRS and CDR2 YFSETQ. Trimming removed 1 base from V and 6 bases from J, with 11 bases in between. This CDR3 is 14 amino acids long. The CDR3 region has the DNA TGCGCCAGCAGCTTGAACTCCTTGAGTCAGCCCCAGCATTTT. Amino acids: CASSLNSLSQPQHF.

The chain combines TRBV13 with TRBJ2-1; 9 bases fit TRBD2. Germline V lookup: CDR1 PRHDT, CDR2 FYEKMQ (reference sequence). The CDR3 contains 17 residues. The V gene end was trimmed by 2 bases and the J gene end by 0 bases; junction bases not matched to a gene: 5. CDR3 residues: CASSLQKREDSYNEQFF. In DNA, the CDR3 is TGTGCCAGCAGCTTACAGAAGCGGGAGGACTCCTACAATGAGCAGTTCTTC.